The text below deals with one TCR beta chain. Its cognate antigen has yet to be identified. The input lacks base qualities; no much larger clone sits a single base away. V lost 6 bases and J lost 2 bases; the stretch between them is 18 bases long. Its CDR3 holds 16 amino acids, cysteine through phenylalanine. Just the 48-base CDR3 DNA is kept, in frame starting at base 1. The germline V gene encodes CDR1 SNHLY and CDR2 FYNNEI. The time point label, read with the paper, signifies: about 28 days (+/-7) after the second vaccine dose. The treatment or condition label for this specimen denotes: meningococcal conjugate vaccine given as trial control. Samples from vaccinated people were obtained from the UK trials COV001 and COV002, which included a single-blind randomized controlled phase 2/3 trial of AZD1222 (ChAdOx1 nCoV-19) in healthy adults. For TCRbeta chain sequencing, PBMC samples were collected from trial participants at day 0 and at day 28 after the second dose.

The data stem from a study of T cell responses to AZD1222 COVID-19 vaccine (dated by TCRdb to about 2021). Concerning the study at large: TCR sequencing was performed for 230 to 250 trial participants, of whom about 200 were given two doses of AZD1222 and some 25 were given two doses of MenACWY control vaccine. Trial participants were enrolled into age subgroups of 18-55, 56-69 and 70-plus years, which contained about 150, 27 and 61 TCR-sequenced participants, respectively. Broad study findings and their caveats: Epitopes outside the regions mutated in the B.1.351 and B.1.1.7 variants were reportedly recognized by nearly half of the unique spike-specific TCRs. The vaccine-associated CD4 TCRs covered the entire spike protein, and the dominant responses fell in regions 160-218 and 743-854. Because no day 14 peak-response samples were available, repertoires were characterized only after the peak T cell response. After two AZD1222 doses, both the breadth and the depth of spike-specific TCRs were significantly higher than at day 0 and than in MenACWY recipients. Conclusions about previously exposed vaccinees were limited because only six AZD1222 recipients were SARS-CoV-2 seropositive at baseline. Most participants were white British and females outnumbered males, and the authors suggested that clonal diversity may have been underestimated. In the small 56-69-year group, the increase in depth fell short of significance, most likely because of low power.

The CDR3 regions of human TCRbeta chains were analyzed by immunosequencing. On the study's bioinformatics: TCRs in the repertoires were compared against a reference library of SARS-CoV-2-specific TCRs that had been generated with the MIRA antigen-specificity platform. Breadth meant the fraction of unique TCRs that were SARS-CoV-2-associated, whereas depth meant the fraction of total T cells that were SARS-CoV-2-associated. Using the MIRA data, each spike-specific TCR was assigned both to the spike region to which the TCR was reactive and to a CD4 or CD8 class. Log10-transformed breadth and depth values were compared by one-way ANOVA with Sidak's multiple comparisons tests. The immuneACCESS repertoire file appears here via TCRdb, limited to in-frame rearrangements. These files lack a portion of the clones; in checked studies, under half of the deficit traces to unresolved V genes, and the cause of the others is not known. That table is the source of V, J and clone size, and D and trimming were worked out from the DNA. Within this sample are under 200,000 clones, with 90% to 95% of them counted one time only. The ten largest clones take up around 3.6% of the sample.

The V gene is TRBV2 and the J gene is TRBJ2-3, and possibly TRBD2, on 6 matching bases. Sequencing used peripheral blood, obtained 28 days after the second dose of the MenACWY control vaccine. This sequence was found in an adult who received the MenACWY meningococcal vaccine as a control. This receptor carries the CDR3 CASRNWDSPPTDTQYF. The bases read TGTGCCAGCAGGAACTGGGACTCCCCCCCCACAGATACGCAGTATTTT.